The next 10 T cell receptor beta chains were all read from a single sample in a study of cytomegalovirus exposure and HLA in healthy donors. PCR employed 60 Vbeta and 13 Jbeta primers. The data were produced by immunoSEQ multiplex PCR, yet TCRdb's version contains in-frame clones alone and is incomplete. The top ten hold about 4.7% of the sample, which has about 130,000 clones, roughly a tenth seen once. Material for sequencing was PBMCs. All receptors come from a young woman in good health and CMV-seropositive.

This clone was seen a handful of times. This chain uses TRBV5-1 with TRBJ1-5; weak D call: TRBD1 (6 bases). In germline, CDR1 is SGHRS, CDR2 YFSETQ. CDR3 size: 15 residues. The V end lost 1 base, the J end lost 4 bases, and 12 bases lay between the germline ends. DNA for the CDR3: TGCGCCAGCAGCTTGTCAGGAACAGGGAATCAGCCCCAGCATTTT. It specifies CASSLSGTGNQPQHF.

The rearrangement uses TRBV27 and TRBJ2-1; 7 positions match TRBD2. V dropped 5 bases and J dropped 7; count of bases not matched to a gene: 8. The length of the CDR3 is 14 residues. Germline V gene lookup returns CDR1 MNHEY and CDR2 SMNVEV (reference sequence). The CDR3 DNA reads as TGTGCCAGCAGTCAAACGGGACTACCAAATGAGCAGTTCTTC. Protein: CASSQTGLPNEQFF.

Only a few counts were recorded for this clone. V usage is TRBV7-6 and J usage is TRBJ2-7; 9 bases are shared with TRBD1. Trimming took 1 base from V and 5 from J; bases not matched to a gene: 0. This CDR3 has 13 amino acids. Germline assignment: CDR1 SGHVS and CDR2 FNYEAQ. The CDR3 loop is CASSLGQGDEQYF. The CDR3 bases are TGTGCCAGCAGCTTAGGACAGGGGGACGAGCAGTACTTC.

This clone was detected a few times. The chain carries TRBV30 and TRBJ1-5; 7 nucleotides align to TRBD1. V dropped 3 bases and J dropped 4; count of bases not matched to a gene: 6. The CDR3 contains 14 residues. The germline V gene has CDR1 GTSNPN and CDR2 SVGIG (reference sequence). The DNA for the CDR3 is TGTGCCTGGAGGGCGGGACAGAAAAATCAGCCCCAGCATTTT. Encoded protein: CAWRAGQKNQPQHF.

Only a few counts were recorded for this clone. The CDR3 DNA sequence: TGTGCCAGTAGTATTACAGCGGGACCCTACAATGAGCAGTTCTTC. This gives the protein CASSITAGPYNEQFF. This chain links TRBV19 with TRBJ2-1; 7 bases agree with TRBD2. The CDR3 is 15 residues long. CDR1 and CDR2 (germline): LNHDA, SQIVND (reference sequence). After removal of 3 bases from V and 2 bases from J, the junction contained 4 bases not matched to a gene.

For the CDR3, the DNA is TGTGCCAGCAGTTCCGACAGGGTAGTCCACGAGCAGTACTTC. Translation gives CASSSDRVVHEQYF. The rearrangement links TRBV28 to TRBJ2-7; TRBD1 agrees at 7 bases. From germline, CDR1 is MDHEN and CDR2 SYDVKM. The CDR3 totals 14 residues. V lost 4 bases and J lost 5; bases outside the gene matches: 8.

This clone was seen a few times. CDR3 coding DNA: TGTGCCAGCAGTGTGGGACTCCTCAATGAGCAGTTCTTC. Protein sequence: CASSVGLLNEQFF. The chain joins TRBV6-1 to TRBJ2-1, with D possibly being TRBD2 (6 bases). CDR3 size: 13 residues. V lost 4 bases and J lost 6, with 10 bases in between. Germline lookup yields CDR1 MNHNS and CDR2 SASEGT.

CDR3 coding DNA: TGTGCCAGTAGAGGACAGGGCCAAGAGACCCAGTACTTC. It yields the protein CASRGQGQETQYF. The chain employs TRBV2 and TRBJ2-5, with 8 nucleotides matching TRBD1. V lost 9 bases, J lost 1 base, and 4 bases stayed unmatched. Germline V gene sequence: CDR1 SNHLY, CDR2 FYNNEI. This CDR3 spans 13 amino acids. The whole variable domain, remainder taken from reference TRBV2 and TRBJ2-5, is EPEVTQTPSHQVTQMGQEVILRCVPISNHLYFYWYRQILGQKVEFLVSFYNNEISEKSEIFDDQFSVERPDGSNFTLKIRSTKLEDSAMYFCASRGQGQETQYFGPGTRLLVL.

The CDR3 here is CASSPTSLYYEQYF. CDR3 sequence (DNA): TGTGCCAGCAGCCCCACTAGTCTCTACTACGAGCAGTACTTC. The rearrangement joins TRBV21-1 to TRBJ2-5; TRBD2, the table's D call, lacks a check against the DNA. With the DNA end fitting TRBJ2-7 better, the J assignment may be wrong. TRBV21-1 constitutes a pseudogene. The CDR3 contains 14 residues.

This clone has just a few counts. CDR3 protein: CASSPGLSEQYF. CDR3 nucleotides: TGTGCCAGCAGCCCTGGACTTTCGGAGCAGTACTTC. The chain has TRBV5-6 and TRBJ2-7, with D maybe TRBD2 (5 bases). CDR3 length: 12 amino acids. Deletions cut 4 bases from V and 7 bases from J, with 12 bases between. CDR1 is SGHDT, CDR2 YYEEEE, per germline.